The rows below give T cell receptor beta chains drawn from one sample of a study of shared clonotypes between healthy human individuals. The method was immunoSEQ multiplex PCR; TCRdb's version includes in-frame clones alone and lacks a portion of them. The sample carries a few million clones, 90% to 96% recorded once. The sequenced sample was naive CD4+ T cells sorted from blood. The receptors stem from a man between 18 and 35 years old in good health. Each CDR3 is given with its conserved first and last residue. Each record gives: V gene, D gene, J gene, CDR3 protein, CDR3 DNA. D genes are given only for firm matches.

TRBV2,-,TRBJ1-2,CASSETGLGGYTF,TGTGCCAGCAGCGAGACAGGTCTCGGGGGCTACACCTTC
TRBV4-1,TRBD2,TRBJ2-1,CASSQDGEGWSSYNEQFF,TGCGCCAGCAGCCAAGACGGGGAGGGATGGAGCTCCTACAATGAGCAGTTCTTC
TRBV19,-,TRBJ1-2,CASSISGQPNYGYTF,TGTGCCAGTAGTATCAGCGGACAGCCTAACTATGGCTACACCTTC
TRBV18,TRBD2,TRBJ2-7,CASSSGLAGVEQYF,TGTGCCAGCTCAAGCGGACTAGCGGGAGTTGAGCAGTACTTC
TRBV11-2,-,TRBJ1-1,CASSLTSGKGKVTAFF,TGTGCCAGCAGCTTAACTAGCGGTAAGGGGAAGGTGACAGCTTTCTTT
TRBV5-1,TRBD1,TRBJ2-1,CASSLEDRGSNEQFF,TGCGCCAGCAGCTTGGAGGACAGGGGGTCAAATGAGCAGTTCTTC
TRBV15,TRBD1,TRBJ1-2,CATSRPDRDYGYTF,TGTGCCACCAGCAGACCCGACAGGGACTATGGCTACACCTTC
TRBV28,-,TRBJ1-2,CASTTGIGYGYTF,TGTGCCAGCACCACGGGTATTGGCTATGGCTACACCTTC
TRBV5-1,-,TRBJ1-1,CASRRDADTEAFF,TGCGCCAGCCGGCGGGATGCCGACACTGAAGCTTTCTTT
TRBV7-9,TRBD1,TRBJ1-1,CASSPQTGSGTEAFF,TGTGCCAGCAGTCCCCAGACAGGGAGCGGCACTGAAGCTTTCTTT
TRBV7-2,-,TRBJ2-7,CASSLVWTSYEQYF,TGTGCCAGCAGCTTAGTGTGGACTTCCTACGAGCAGTACTTC
TRBV7-9,-,TRBJ1-4,CASSSRREGATNEKLFF,TGTGCCAGCAGCTCTCGACGGGAAGGTGCAACTAATGAAAAACTGTTTTTT
TRBV11-2,-,TRBJ1-6,CASSFGLDSPYNSPLHF,TGTGCCAGCAGCTTTGGCTTGGACAGCCCCTATAATTCACCCCTCCACTTT
TRBV28,-,TRBJ1-2,CASSFASYGYTF,TGTGCCAGCAGTTTTGCCTCGTATGGCTACACCTTC
TRBV7-9,TRBD1,TRBJ2-7,CASSRTGGNEQYF,TGTGCCAGCAGCCGGACAGGGGGTAACGAGCAGTACTTC
TRBV7-2,-,TRBJ2-5,CASSLSRGGETQYF,TGTGCCAGCAGCTTAAGCAGGGGAGGAGAGACCCAGTACTTC
TRBV13,TRBD2,TRBJ2-5,CASSLGRGAGERWTQYF,TGTGCCAGCAGCTTAGGCCGAGGCGCGGGAGAACGTTGGACCCAGTACTTC